The entry below describes one T cell receptor (beta chain). Its antigen remains unidentified. Per-base quality was not reported, and no clone a single base away is much larger than it. The entry originates in a study of cytomegalovirus exposure and HLA in healthy donors (dated by TCRdb to about 2017). About the investigation overall: According to a later analysis, one platform produced both the approximately 110 validation repertoires and the approximately 660 repertoires of the first cohort. The study aimed to test whether signatures of past pathogen exposure could be identified by cataloging public T cell receptors. A separate validation cohort of roughly 130 different subjects was used in addition to the approximately 610-subject first cohort. To predict cytomegalovirus infection status, the study combined high-throughput TCR immunosequencing, statistical association of individual TCRs with disease status, and machine learning.

The CDR3 contains 14 residues, cysteine and phenylalanine counted. Only the CDR3 DNA is retained, 42 bases long and in frame from the first base. From the germline V gene (reference sequence), CDR1 is LNHDA and CDR2 is SQIVND. V has 7 bases trimmed and J has 2 bases trimmed; junction bases matching no gene number 7. Receptors were amplified or captured by the immunoSEQ multiplex PCR assay. The original pipeline was this. A statistical classification framework was developed to diagnose cytomegalovirus status using the catalog of TCR beta chain sequences. TCRdb's version of the immuneACCESS table is confined to in-frame rearrangements and falls short of the full clone set. An unresolved V gene accounts for under half of the shortfall where checked; the remainder is of unknown origin. That table furnishes V, J and clone size, whereas the DNA furnished D and trimming. Here the sample has some 68,000 clones; roughly 94% occur a single time. The ten largest clones represent roughly 1.4% of the sample.

Paper-wide results and their limitations: The authors suggested that the approach could potentially be extended to other disease states and immunological phenotypes. The validation cohort had no HLA typing available for a later analysis, so co-occurrence within that cohort was assessed over all 110 or so repertoires. In the study, roughly 160 TCR beta chains were listed as associated with cytomegalovirus. In a later analysis, TCRs clustered in the first cohort were found to also tend to co-occur in the 130 or so validation repertoires, with 90% to 95% of cluster scores above 0. Across donors, most TCR sequences were observed very rarely, whereas some public TCRs were present in many individuals. Three of the identified cytomegalovirus-associated TCR beta chains were confirmed in vitro to be specific for cytomegalovirus antigens. The classifier was reported to diagnose cytomegalovirus status with high specificity and sensitivity in both the original cohort and the validation cohort.

Separate from the roughly 700-subject first cohort, the validation cohort of 120 subjects was the group to which the donors belonged. Specimen: PBMCs. The clonotype was recovered from a man younger than 35 in good health and CMV-seropositive. The sequence joins TRBV19 to TRBJ2-7; TRBD1 fits 8 bases in the junction. The CDR3 region: CASTLTGETYEQYF. The base sequence is TGTGCCAGTACCCTGACAGGGGAAACCTACGAGCAGTACTTC. The variable domain in full, with residues beyond the CDR3 obtained from the reference TRBV19 and TRBJ2-7 genes, is DGGITQSPKYLFRKEGQNVTLSCEQNLNHDAMYWYRQDPGQGLRLIYYSQIVNDFQKGDIAEGYSVSREKKESFPLTVTSAQKNPTAFYLCASTLTGETYEQYFGPGTRLTVT.